These 24 T cell receptor beta chains were sequenced from one sample in a study of patients and donors after allogeneic stem cell transplantation. TCRdb reanalysed the RT-PCR reads using MiXCR and keeps one entry per CDR3 protein. The sample lists about 90,000 distinct CDR3 sequences, roughly 50% occurring once. The specimen was blood, either unsorted or a sorted T cell fraction (not recorded which). These TCRs come from a human donor who was either an allogeneic HSCT recipient or a stem cell or donor lymphocyte infusion donor (not recorded which). It is not recorded whose cells these are; they may come from a transplant donor.

The CDR3: CASSLDNGNTIYF. As DNA, the CDR3 is TGTGCCAGCAGTTTAGACAATGGAAACACCATATATTTT. This chain connects TRBV12-3 or TRBV12-4 to TRBJ1-3; no clear D. V lost 1 base to trimming and J lost 3 bases, with 4 bases between them. This CDR3 has 13 amino acids.

The sample holds a few counts of this clonotype. The chain joins TRBV10-3 to TRBJ1-3, with D perhaps matching TRBD1 (6 bases). CDR3 length: 15 amino acids. V was trimmed by 3 bases and J by 4 bases, leaving 13 bases between them. CDR1 is ENHRY and CDR2 is SYGVKD in the germline V gene. DNA of the CDR3: TGTGCCATCAGTGACTTGGGGGCGCGCGGAAACACCATATATTTT. It yields the protein CAISDLGARGNTIYF.

The V call is TRBV29-1, the J call TRBJ2-3; D unresolved. The CDR3 length is 15 residues. Trimming pared 3 bases from V and 3 bases from J, leaving 16 bases between. Germline V gene data show CDR1 as SQVTM and CDR2 as ANQGSEA. CDR3 amino acids: CSVEVRGPRTDTQYF. The CDR3 nucleotides read TGCAGCGTTGAGGTTCGTGGACCGCGAACAGATACGCAGTATTTT.

This clonotype was recorded only once. The junction departs from the called germline gene at one end, perhaps through a read error. The CDR3 DNA reads TGCGCCAGCGGCTTGGTTCTGAACTATGGCTACACCTTC. Translated: CASGLVLNYGYTF. The chain couples TRBV5-1 to TRBJ1-2; D unresolved. There are 13 residues in the CDR3. Germline lookup yields CDR1 SGHRS and CDR2 YFSETQ.

This clonotype has just a few counts. J is TRBJ1-5 and V is TRBV4-3; no reliable D call. CDR3 length: 14 residues. Deletions cut 4 bases from V and 3 bases from J, with 10 bases between. Per the germline V gene, CDR1 is LGHNA and CDR2 is YSLEER. CDR3 DNA: TGCGCCAGCAGCCGGTGGGGAACCAATCAGCCCCAGCATTTT. This gives the protein CASSRWGTNQPQHF.

This clonotype was seen just once. The chain combines TRBV2 with TRBJ2-1; TRBD2 matches 15 bases. The CDR3 has 18 residues. The germline gives CDR1 SNHLY, CDR2 FYNNEI. V was clipped by 7 bases and J by 3 bases; unmatched bases: 10. CDR3 sequence: CASTTTGLAGGNYNEQFF. CDR3 coding DNA: TGTGCCAGCACAACGACGGGACTAGCGGGAGGAAACTACAATGAGCAGTTCTTC.

The chain has TRBV13 and TRBJ2-1; tentatively, D is TRBD1 or TRBD2 (5 bases each). Germline assignment: CDR1 PRHDT and CDR2 FYEKMQ (reference sequence). This CDR3 spans 14 amino acids. Trimming took off 3 bases at V and 6 bases at J, with 12 bases between the two ends. The CDR3 loop is CASSFRDGGNEQFF. CDR3 DNA sequence: TGTGCCAGCAGCTTCCGGGACGGCGGCAATGAGCAGTTCTTC.

This chain joins TRBV12-3 or TRBV12-4 and TRBJ1-2; D is undetermined. Trimming left V 6 bases short and J 8 bases short, with 19 bases between. The length of the CDR3 is 14 residues. The CDR3 sequence is CASSPDSKIIGYTF. The CDR3 nucleotides are TGTGCCAGCAGCCCGGATTCGAAAATAATAGGCTACACCTTC.

This clonotype occurred a few times. The chain employs TRBV27 and TRBJ1-1, with TRBD1 matching 7 bases. The CDR3 length is 14 residues. V was clipped by 3 bases and J by 4 bases; unmatched bases: 5. Germline V gene lookup returns CDR1 MNHEY and CDR2 SMNVEV (reference sequence). CDR3 DNA sequence: TGTGCCAGCAGTTTGTCGACAGGGACCACTGAAGCTTTCTTT. Translation gives CASSLSTGTTEAFF.

Here the CDR3 reads CSARRDVTTNTEAFF. Written as DNA, the CDR3 is TGCAGTGCTAGACGGGATGTGACGACGAACACTGAAGCTTTCTTT. The chain uses TRBV20-1 and TRBJ1-1; no firm D call. CDR3 size: 15 residues. With 2 bases removed from V and 1 base from J, the gap between germline ends came to 14 bases. Per the germline V gene, CDR1 is DFQATT and CDR2 is SNEGSKA (reference sequence).

This clonotype was counted a few times. V and J are TRBV6-5 and TRBJ1-1, with a possible D match to TRBD1 (5 bases). The CDR3 runs 15 residues. Per germline, CDR1 MNHEY and CDR2 SVGAGI. Trimming removed 8 bases from V and 1 base from J, with 17 bases in between. The CDR3 reads CASRREGAGNTEAFF. DNA for the CDR3: TGTGCCAGCCGTCGTGAAGGGGCAGGGAACACTGAAGCTTTCTTT.

This clonotype has just a few counts. The chain recombines TRBV10-3 with TRBJ1-3; D not certain. This CDR3 comprises 12 residues. Germline CDR1 and CDR2: ENHRY and SYGVKD. Trimming left V 10 bases short and J 0 bases short, with 7 bases between. This chain's CDR3 is CATNDSGNTIYF. CDR3 coding DNA: TGTGCCACGAATGACTCTGGAAACACCATATATTTT.

The V gene is TRBV4-3, the J gene TRBJ2-3, with a tentative D call TRBD2 (7 bases). The CDR3 length is 15 residues. V lost 0 bases to trimming and J lost 9 bases, with 16 bases between them. CDR1 LGHNA and CDR2 YSLEER come from the germline V gene. The CDR3: CASSQDRGRGDTQYF. DNA for the CDR3: TGCGCCAGCAGCCAAGACAGGGGACGGGGGGACACGCAGTATTTT.

The chain combines TRBV4-2 with TRBJ1-1; a possible D gene is TRBD1 (6 bases). The CDR3 contains 15 residues. V lost 4 bases and J 5 bases, leaving 17 bases between the germline ends. Germline V CDR1 and CDR2: LGHNA, YNFKEQ. The CDR3 region is CASSLTGQRLTEAFF. The DNA of the CDR3 is TGTGCCAGCAGCCTCACGGGACAAAGGTTAACTGAAGCTTTCTTT.

This chain uses TRBV5-1 with TRBJ1-3; D is unresolved. The germline V and J ends were trimmed by 0 bases and 0 bases, with 4 bases remaining between them. CDR1 SGHRS and CDR2 YFSETQ come from the germline V gene. The CDR3 has 14 amino acids. CDR3: CASSLDSSGNTIYF. The CDR3 region has the DNA TGCGCCAGCAGCTTGGACAGCTCTGGAAACACCATATATTTT. The entire variable domain, with the rest obtained from reference TRBV5-1 and TRBJ1-3, is as follows: KAGVTQTPRYLIKTRGQQVTLSCSPISGHRSVSWYQQTPGQGLQFLFEYFSETQRNKGNFPGRFSGRQFSNSRSEMNVSTLELGDSALYLCASSLDSSGNTIYFGEGSWLTVV.

This clonotype was picked up a small number of times. The chain carries TRBV29-1 and TRBJ1-1; 8 nucleotides align to TRBD1. V gave up 8 bases and J gave up 0 bases; unmatched junction bases: 11. This CDR3 has 15 residues. Per the germline V gene, CDR1 is SQVTM and CDR2 is ANQGSEA. The CDR3 region is CSHRGQGTMNTEAFF. CDR3 coding DNA: TGCAGCCACAGAGGACAGGGAACTATGAACACTGAAGCTTTCTTT.

This clonotype was detected once. This chain links TRBV15 with TRBJ1-6; 9 bases align to TRBD1. The CDR3 runs to 16 residues. The V gene end was trimmed by 3 bases and the J gene end by 1 base; junction bases not matched to a gene: 1. Germline lookup yields CDR1 LNHNV and CDR2 YYDKDF (reference sequence). The CDR3 region is CATSRDRGSYNSPLHF. As DNA, the CDR3 is TGTGCCACCAGCAGGGACAGGGGTTCCTATAATTCACCCCTCCACTTT.

V is TRBV11-2 and J is TRBJ2-1; D gene ambiguous. The CDR3 extends over 15 amino acids. Trimming took 4 bases from V and 0 from J, leaving 10 bases between them. Looked up from germline, CDR1 is SGHAT and CDR2 is FQNNGV. The CDR3 region is CASSSRSRSYNEQFF. The CDR3 nucleotides are TGTGCCAGCAGCTCGCGGAGTCGCTCCTACAATGAGCAGTTCTTC.

Regarding this clonotype: The limits of the CDR3 on the DNA are not certain, so only TCRdb's listed CDR3 is given. This rearrangement joins TRBV6-2 or TRBV6-3 to TRBJ1-3; the table's D gene call, TRBD1, was not cross checked with the DNA. Termini included, the CDR3 measures 17 amino acids. Germline CDR1 is MNHEY and CDR2 is SVGEGT. CDR3 in amino acids: CASTPGTFGAHGNTIYF.

This clonotype was picked up a small number of times. The rearrangement links TRBV12-3 or TRBV12-4 to TRBJ1-2, with D tentatively TRBD1 (5 bases). This CDR3 contains 15 residues. V lost 5 bases to trimming and J lost 9 bases, with 22 bases between them. In DNA form, the CDR3 reads TGTGCCAGCAGTCCTTCCCGGGACGGTACAAGGCGCTACACCTTC. Amino acids: CASSPSRDGTRRYTF.

V is TRBV20-1 and J is TRBJ2-1; 11 positions agree with TRBD2. The CDR3 spans 15 residues. Trimming took 0 bases from V and 7 from J; bases not matched to a gene: 5. Germline V CDR1 and CDR2: DFQATT, SNEGSKA (reference sequence). The CDR3 DNA is TGCAGTGCTAGAGATTGGGCTAGCGGGAGGAATGAGCAGTTCTTC. Translated, it gives CSARDWASGRNEQFF.

V usage is TRBV12-3 or TRBV12-4 and J usage is TRBJ1-5, with D perhaps matching TRBD1 (6 bases). The CDR3 contains 14 residues. The V end lost 3 bases, the J end lost 2 bases, and 8 bases lay between the germline ends. CDR3 nucleotide sequence: TGTGCCAGCAGTTTTCGGGGGCGCAATCAGCCCCAGCATTTT. Translation gives CASSFRGRNQPQHF.

At least ten counts were recorded for this clonotype. V is TRBV28 and J is TRBJ1-5, with no clear D. Germline-derived CDR1 and CDR2 are MDHEN and SYDVKM. CDR3 length: 13 residues. V was trimmed by 6 bases and J by 2 bases, leaving 8 bases between them. The CDR3 loop is CASSRQGNQPQHF. CDR3 sequence (DNA): TGTGCCAGCAGCCGTCAGGGCAATCAGCCCCAGCATTTT.

This clonotype appeared a few times. The chain employs TRBV2 and TRBJ1-5; D gene unclear. The germline gives CDR1 SNHLY, CDR2 FYNNEI. V was pared by 2 bases and J by 2 bases, with 13 bases between. The CDR3 is 16 amino acids. The CDR3 spells CASSEPENVGNQPQHF. Written as DNA, the CDR3 is TGTGCCAGCAGTGAACCCGAGAATGTAGGCAATCAGCCCCAGCATTTT.